The 27 T cell receptor beta chains below all came from one sample that was sequenced in a study of cytomegalovirus exposure and HLA in healthy donors. PCR used 60 Vbeta primers and 13 Jbeta primers. TCRdb keeps only in-frame clones here, not all; method: immunoSEQ multiplex PCR. Here the sample spans roughly 90,000 clones, about 73% being singletons. The specimen sequenced was PBMCs. Receptors originate from a woman in her 40s in good health and CMV-seropositive.

The chain recombines TRBV9 with TRBJ2-3, with 13 bases that match TRBD2. Germline CDR1 and CDR2: SGDLS and YYNGEE. The CDR3 spans 17 residues. Trimming cost V 4 bases and J 5 bases; bases outside gene matches: 10. CDR3 residues: CASSPGLAGVQGDTQYF. The CDR3 nucleotides are TGTGCCAGCAGCCCTGGACTAGCGGGAGTTCAGGGAGATACGCAGTATTTT. Full variable domain (outside the CDR3, taken from reference TRBV9 and TRBJ2-3): DSGVTQTPKHLITATGQRVTLRCSPRSGDLSVYWYQQSLDQGLQFLIQYYNGEERAKGNILERFSAQQFPDLHSELNLSSLELGDSALYFCASSPGLAGVQGDTQYFGPGTRLTVL.

The chain has TRBV7-2 and TRBJ2-5, with 8 positions matching TRBD2. CDR3 length: 15 amino acids. Unmatched junction bases numbered 8, after V lost 5 bases and J lost 3 bases. Germline lookup yields CDR1 SGHTA and CDR2 FQGNSA. The CDR3 loop reads CASSLNQGLEETQYF. In DNA form, the CDR3 reads TGTGCCAGCAGCCTCAACCAGGGACTAGAAGAGACCCAGTACTTC.

CDR3 region: CASSHRLTNYGYTF. CDR3 nucleotide sequence: TGTGCCAGCAGCCACCGACTCACTAACTATGGCTACACCTTC. The chain carries TRBV5-4 and TRBJ1-2; D unresolved. The CDR3 spans 14 residues. Germline values: CDR1 SGHNT, CDR2 YYREEE (reference sequence). Trimming took off 4 bases at V and 0 bases at J, with 10 bases between the two ends.

Of note for this clone: This same CDR3 is encoded by further DNA sequences in the sample. CDR3 sequence (DNA): TGTGCCAGCAGCCCCAACTCCTACGAGCAGTACTTC. Translating gives CASSPNSYEQYF. The chain is built from TRBV7-2 and TRBJ2-7, with D unclear. Germline values: CDR1 SGHTA, CDR2 FQGNSA. This CDR3 has 12 residues. Trimming stripped 5 bases from V and 0 bases from J, with 5 bases between. Drawing the rest from reference TRBV7-2 and TRBJ2-7, the complete variable domain is GAGVSQSPSNKVTEKGKDVELRCDPISGHTALYWYRQSLGQGLEFLIYFQGNSAPDKSGLPSDRFSAERTGGSVSTLTIQRTQQEDSAVYLCASSPNSYEQYFGPGTRLTVT.

J is TRBJ2-5 and V is TRBV7-2, with TRBD2 matching 7 bases. V was pared by 5 bases and J by 1 base, with 7 bases of the junction left unmatched. Looked up from germline, CDR1 is SGHTA and CDR2 is FQGNSA. The CDR3 sequence is 15 residues long. The CDR3 nucleotides are TGTGCCAGCAGCCAATTTACTAGCGCCCAAGAGACCCAGTACTTC. Its protein is CASSQFTSAQETQYF.

The genes are TRBV14 and TRBJ1-1; TRBD1 might be the D (5 bases). Trimming removed 4 bases from V and 1 base from J, with 13 bases in between. The CDR3 covers 15 residues. Germline V gives CDR1 SGHDN, CDR2 FVKESK. The CDR3 reads CASSRSGEANTEAFF. The CDR3 DNA is TGTGCCAGCAGCCGATCGGGGGAAGCGAACACTGAAGCTTTCTTT.

The chain links TRBV11-3 to TRBJ2-3, with a tentative D call TRBD1 (6 bases). Trimming stripped 5 bases from V and 4 bases from J, with 10 bases between. Germline values: CDR1 SGHNT, CDR2 YENEEA. The CDR3 length is 13 residues. The CDR3 region is CASSLYRADTQYF. The CDR3 DNA sequence: TGTGCCAGCAGCCTCTACAGGGCAGATACGCAGTATTTT.

Notes on this clone: Additional DNA sequences in this sample encode the identical CDR3. The chain is built from TRBV27 and TRBJ1-2; D is uncertain. V was trimmed by 2 bases and J by 1 base, leaving 5 bases between them. Germline loops: CDR1 MNHEY, CDR2 SMNVEV (reference sequence). CDR3 length equals 13 residues. CDR3 nucleotides: TGTGCCAGCAGTTTAGAGGGTAACTATGGCTACACCTTC. Protein sequence: CASSLEGNYGYTF.

This rearrangement joins TRBV5-1 to TRBJ1-3; maybe TRBD1 (6 bases). Germline lookup yields CDR1 SGHRS and CDR2 YFSETQ. The CDR3 sequence is 15 residues long. Trimming removed 0 bases at V and 4 bases at J, with 11 bases between. This CDR3 reads CASSLDRARGNTIYF. In nucleotides, the CDR3 is TGCGCCAGCAGCTTGGACAGGGCGAGGGGAAACACCATATATTTT.

This clone is deemed medium-sized. The chain carries TRBV7-9 and TRBJ2-7, with D possibly matching TRBD2 (6 bases). Germline assignment: CDR1 SEHNR and CDR2 FQNEAQ (reference sequence). V dropped 7 bases and J dropped 2 bases, with 24 bases sitting between them. This CDR3 comprises 17 residues. CDR3 loop: CASTSSRGGEKTYEQYF. In DNA, the CDR3 is TGTGCCAGCACCTCTTCTCGGGGCGGGGAAAAAACCTACGAGCAGTACTTC.

The V and J genes are TRBV4-1 and TRBJ1-1; no firm D call. Trimming took off 4 bases at V and 0 bases at J, with 6 bases between the two ends. Per the germline V gene, CDR1 is MGHRA and CDR2 is YSYEKL. The CDR3 totals 13 residues. The CDR3 DNA sequence: TGCGCCAGCAGCCTCGGTATGAACACTGAAGCTTTCTTT. This sequence encodes CASSLGMNTEAFF.

The chain links TRBV5-6 to TRBJ1-1; 8 nucleotides line up with TRBD1. V was clipped by 3 bases and J by 6 bases; unmatched bases: 10. This CDR3 comprises 15 residues. Germline values: CDR1 SGHDT, CDR2 YYEEEE. The chain's CDR3 is CASSSTGALGAEAFF. Written as DNA, the CDR3 is TGTGCCAGCAGCTCGACAGGGGCCCTAGGCGCTGAAGCTTTCTTT.

Comment on this clone: An end of the junction differs from the germline gene, which may be a read error. The chain uses TRBV5-4 and TRBJ1-1; 7 bases map to TRBD1. The CDR3 length is 15 residues. Germline assignment: CDR1 SGHNT and CDR2 YYREEE (reference sequence). CDR3 sequence: CASSYRTGLNAEAFF. In DNA, the CDR3 is TGTGCCAGCAGCTATCGGACAGGCCTGAACGCTGAAGCTTTCTTT.

This clone occurred once. V is TRBV18 and J is TRBJ2-1; maybe TRBD2 (6 bases). The V end lost 2 bases, the J end lost 0 bases, and 11 bases lay between the germline ends. This CDR3 is 16 amino acids long. CDR1 KGHSH and CDR2 LQKENI come from the germline V gene. CDR3 coding DNA: TGTGCCAGCTCACCATTTGGCGGGGACTCCTACAATGAGCAGTTCTTC. Translation: CASSPFGGDSYNEQFF.

This chain connects TRBV9 to TRBJ1-1; 7 positions match TRBD1. The germline CDR1 and CDR2 sequences are SGDLS and YYNGEE. V lost 2 bases and J lost 4; bases outside the gene matches: 2. CDR3 length: 13 amino acids. The CDR3 DNA reads as TGTGCCAGCAGCGTTTCAGGGGGCACTGAAGCTTTCTTT. It is translated as CASSVSGGTEAFF.

The CDR3 bases are TGTGCCAGCAGCTATCCCGGACTAGCTGGCACTGAGCAGTTCTTC. It is translated as CASSYPGLAGTEQFF. This chain connects TRBV7-8 to TRBJ2-1; 8 bases are a match to TRBD2. The CDR3 runs to 15 residues. CDR1 is SGHVS, CDR2 FQNEAQ, per germline. Unmatched junction bases numbered 11, after V lost 4 bases and J lost 9 bases.

The V call is TRBV6-6, the J call TRBJ1-5; no clear D gene. Germline V CDR1 and CDR2: MNHNY, SVGAGI (reference sequence). CDR3 length: 11 amino acids. V lost 2 bases and J lost 9, with 5 bases in between. CDR3 bases: TGTGCCAGCAGTTACGAGGGGCCCCAGCATTTT. It is translated as CASSYEGPQHF.

This clone has only one observation. The chain employs TRBV28 and TRBJ1-6; TRBD1 matches 9 bases. V shed 3 bases and J 5 bases; nucleotides not matched to a gene: 8. The CDR3 sequence is 17 residues long. Germline V CDR1 and CDR2: MDHEN, SYDVKM. In DNA form, the CDR3 reads TGTGCCAGCAGTTTGAGTCGCCGGGACAGGGATAATTCACCCCTCCACTTT. Its protein product is CASSLSRRDRDNSPLHF.

This clone occurred a few times. This sequence joins TRBV7-9 and TRBJ2-5; 10 bases line up with TRBD1. The germline gives CDR1 SEHNR, CDR2 FQNEAQ (reference sequence). Trimming took 4 bases from V and 4 from J; bases not matched to a gene: 3. This CDR3 is built from 14 residues. The CDR3, as DNA: TGTGCCAGCAGCTCGACAGGGGGCGGAGAGACCCAGTACTTC. Its protein is CASSSTGGGETQYF.

This clone was recorded at least ten times. The chain uses TRBV6-6 and TRBJ2-3; D unclear. The CDR3 length is 12 residues. Germline V gene lookup returns CDR1 MNHNY and CDR2 SVGAGI (reference sequence). V lost 2 bases, J lost 12 bases, and 12 bases lay in between. CDR3 nucleotides: TGTGCCAGCAGTTACGATAGGTACAGTCAGTATTTT. The encoded protein is CASSYDRYSQYF.

The V and J genes are TRBV5-1 and TRBJ2-3, with D perhaps matching TRBD1 (6 bases). This CDR3 is built from 15 residues. From germline, CDR1 is SGHRS and CDR2 YFSETQ. The V gene lost 3 bases and the J gene lost 4 bases, with 15 bases spanning the gap. CDR3 DNA: TGCGCCAGCAGCTACCTACGAGAGGGGGCAGATACGCAGTATTTT. The encoded protein is CASSYLREGADTQYF. The full variable domain, completed using reference TRBV5-1 and TRBJ2-3, is KAGVTQTPRYLIKTRGQQVTLSCSPISGHRSVSWYQQTPGQGLQFLFEYFSETQRNKGNFPGRFSGRQFSNSRSEMNVSTLELGDSALYLCASSYLREGADTQYFGPGTRLTVL.

The sample holds a few counts of this clone. The chain is built from TRBV18 and TRBJ1-5; D might be TRBD1 (5 bases). Germline V CDR1 and CDR2: KGHSH, LQKENI. The CDR3 extends over 14 amino acids. Trimming stripped 5 bases from V and 4 bases from J, with 12 bases between. In DNA form, the CDR3 reads TGTGCCAGCTCATCCTCAGGGCCAAATCAGCCCCAGCATTTT. Its protein is CASSSSGPNQPQHF.

This clone has just a few counts. The chain carries TRBV28 and TRBJ2-7; TRBD1 is a possible D gene (6 bases). The CDR3 covers 13 residues. The V end was cut by 4 bases, the J end by 2 bases, with 9 bases between. CDR1 MDHEN and CDR2 SYDVKM come from the germline V gene. CDR3 sequence (DNA): TGTGCCAGCAGTTCCCAGGGGCCCTACGAGCAGTACTTC. Translating gives CASSSQGPYEQYF.

The V call is TRBV4-1, the J call TRBJ2-1, with D possibly TRBD1 on 5 matching bases. Germline assignment: CDR1 MGHRA and CDR2 YSYEKL. This CDR3 is 15 amino acids long. V lost 7 bases to trimming and J lost 3 bases, with 16 bases between them. CDR3 residues: CASKGREDFYNEQFF. The CDR3 nucleotides are TGCGCCAGCAAGGGCAGGGAAGACTTCTACAATGAGCAGTTCTTC.

The chain combines TRBV11-2 with TRBJ2-3, with TRBD1 as a possible D gene (6 bases). The V gene lost 5 bases and the J gene lost 7 bases, with 13 bases spanning the gap. This CDR3 has 13 amino acids. CDR1 and CDR2 from the germline V gene are SGHAT and FQNNGV. CDR3 in DNA: TGTGCCAGCAGCCGGAACCAGGGGAATACGCAGTATTTT. It codes for CASSRNQGNTQYF.

CDR3 sequence (DNA): TGCGCCAGCAGCCAAGATATAAGACTAGCCAATGAGCAGTTCTTC. As protein: CASSQDIRLANEQFF. V is TRBV4-3 and J is TRBJ2-1, with 7 positions matching TRBD2. CDR1 and CDR2 from the germline V gene are LGHNA and YSLEER. V shed 0 bases and J 6 bases; nucleotides not matched to a gene: 5. This CDR3 spans 15 amino acids.

The V gene is TRBV2, the J gene TRBJ2-7, with D perhaps TRBD1 (7 bases). The CDR3 has 16 residues. V shed 6 bases and J shed 2 bases, with 20 bases lying between them. The germline gives CDR1 SNHLY, CDR2 FYNNEI. CDR3 bases: TGTGCCAGCAGGGCCACCTCAGGGGGAGGTACCTACGAGCAGTACTTC. It codes for CASRATSGGGTYEQYF. The full variable domain, with the rest looked up from reference TRBV2 and TRBJ2-7, is EPEVTQTPSHQVTQMGQEVILRCVPISNHLYFYWYRQILGQKVEFLVSFYNNEISEKSEIFDDQFSVERPDGSNFTLKIRSTKLEDSAMYFCASRATSGGGTYEQYFGPGTRLTVT.